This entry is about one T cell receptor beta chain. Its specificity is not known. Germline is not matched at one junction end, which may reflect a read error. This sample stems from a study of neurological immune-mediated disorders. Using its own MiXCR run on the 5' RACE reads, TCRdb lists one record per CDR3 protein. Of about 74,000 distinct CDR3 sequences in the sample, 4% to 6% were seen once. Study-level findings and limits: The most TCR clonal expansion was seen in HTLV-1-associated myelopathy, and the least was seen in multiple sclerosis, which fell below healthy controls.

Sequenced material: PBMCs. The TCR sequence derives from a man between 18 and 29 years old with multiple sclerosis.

This chain's CDR3 is CASGRQGEVGNQPQNF. Here the CDR3 DNA reads TGTGCCAGCGGAAGACAGGGGGAAGTTGGCAATCAGCCCCAGAATTTT. The chain uses TRBV25-1 and TRBJ1-5; 9 bases are a match to TRBD1. The CDR3 runs 16 residues. CDR1 MGHDK and CDR2 SYGVNS come from the germline V gene.